This T cell receptor (beta chain) was captured by sequencing in a study of blood T cell repertoires in COVID-19. Study as a whole: Sites in the United States, Italy and Spain provided acute and convalescent COVID-19 samples. Nucleic acid was either cDNA or gDNA, and it came from T cells, B-cell-depleted T cells, or PBMCs.

Per the original methods: Quantification of nucleated cells was approximated via reference gene primer amplification. Here immunoSEQ multiplex PCR was the method, and the copy in TCRdb shows in-frame clones only, minus some. That table supplies the V and J calls and clone size; D and trimming were determined from the DNA. This table has some 240,000 clones, 86% appearing once. Each participant's cohort was designated according to participant-reported clinical history. Unmatched junction bases numbered 9, after V lost 6 bases and J lost 5 bases. The CDR3 extends over 13 amino acids. The germline V gene has CDR1 SQVTM and CDR2 ANQGSEA.

Sequencing was performed on PBMCs or T cells enriched from blood (not recorded which). This TCR derives from a woman in her thirties or forties with acute COVID-19. V and J are TRBV29-1 and TRBJ2-5; 7 nucleotides line up with TRBD2. In nucleotides, the CDR3 is TGCAGCGTCGGGGAGGGGCGCAGGGAGACCCAGTACTTC. Residues: CSVGEGRRETQYF.